This T cell receptor beta chain was obtained from a study of blood T cell repertoires in COVID-19. Across the study: The United States, Italy and Spain were the sources of the acute and convalescent COVID-19 samples. Sample material is recorded as cDNA or gDNA derived from T cells, B-cell-depleted T cells, or PBMCs.

Followed longitudinally, the Seattle patients had been enrolled during active infection. This clone was found once. The germline CDR1 and CDR2 sequences are SGHNT and YYREEE (reference sequence). V lost 4 bases and J lost 3; bases outside the gene matches: 12. There are 17 residues in the CDR3. Original analysis: Researchers report that nucleated cell counts were estimated from reference gene primer amplification. Assay used: immunoSEQ multiplex PCR; TCRdb lists only in-frame clones, some missing. V, J and clone size are taken as reported in that table, and D and trimming were inferred from the DNA itself. The table lists about 150,000 clones, around 87% of them singletons.

This sequence joins TRBV5-4 and TRBJ1-4; 7 bases align to TRBD1. This sequence originates from a woman aged 80 or over with COVID-19, enrolled during active disease. Material for sequencing was peripheral blood. CDR3 bases: TGTGCCAGCAGCCGGACACAGGGGAAATTGGCTAATGAAAAACTGTTTTTT. Its protein is CASSRTQGKLANEKLFF.